Listed below are T cell receptor beta chains from one sample, sequenced in a study of regulatory T cells in long-lasting Graves disease. One entry per CDR3 protein results from TCRdb running MiXCR on the multiplex PCR reads. The sample has about 210,000 distinct CDR3 sequences, roughly a fifth seen once; the top ten hold approximately 12%. These data were also filed under a second study, of T cells in Graves' hyperthyroidism and ophthalmopathy.

The material was peripheral blood mononuclear cells (PBMCs), obtained at new diagnosis, from a patient treated with antithyroid drugs. Source of these receptors: a woman in her twenties or thirties with Graves disease. The CDR3 runs from the conserved cysteine through the conserved F or W. A D gene is named only where the DNA matches it firmly. The listing skips clone size in some rows; elsewhere it reads once, few, many or a size class.

abundance	d_gene	j_gene	v_gene	CDR3nt	CDR3aa
.	.	TRBJ2-3	TRBV7-9	TGTGCCAGCAGCTTAGCGGGAGTGGGCGCAGATACGCAGTATTTT	CASSLAGVGADTQYF
many	.	TRBJ1-2	TRBV6-1	TGTGCCAGCAGTCGGACTGGGGGGCTGGACTATGGCTACACCTTC	CASSRTGGLDYGYTF
.	TRBD1	TRBJ1-5	TRBV11-1	TGTGCCAGCAGCTTCGGACAGGGTCTAAATCAGCCCCAGCATTTT	CASSFGQGLNQPQHF
many	TRBD1	TRBJ2-2	TRBV29-1	TGCAGCGTGATCACCCGACAGGGCGGGACCGGGGAGCTGTTTTTT	CSVITRQGGTGELFF
.	.	TRBJ2-4	TRBV5-1	TGCGCCAGCAGCTTGGCAAGGGTCGACATTCAGTACTTC	CASSLARVDIQYF
.	.	TRBJ2-3	TRBV30	TGTGCCGGGTCTGGGTTCAGCACAGATACGCAGTATTTT	CAGSGFSTDTQYF
few	.	TRBJ1-3	TRBV6-5	TGTGCCAGCAGTTTTCAGGGTGATGGAAACACCATATATTTT	CASSFQGDGNTIYF
few	TRBD2	TRBJ2-5	TRBV5-1	TGCGCCAGCAGCTTGGATCTAGCGGGAGGAGAGACCCAGTACTTC	CASSLDLAGGETQYF
many	.	TRBJ2-2	TRBV28	TGTGCCAGCAGTTTGGGTCCGGGGCCGGGGACCGGGGAGCTGTTTTTT	CASSLGPGPGTGELFF
many	.	TRBJ2-1	TRBV11-2	TGTGCCAGCAGTTGGTACCGGTCCTACAATGAGCAGTTCTTC	CASSWYRSYNEQFF
few	TRBD2	TRBJ2-1	TRBV19	TGTGCCAGTAGTAGACTAGCGGACAATGAGCAGTTCTTC	CASSRLADNEQFF
many	.	TRBJ2-1	TRBV5-1	TGCGCCAGCAGCCCGGCGGGGCCCTACAATGAGCAGTTCTTC	CASSPAGPYNEQFF
few	.	TRBJ1-2	TRBV6-5	TGTGCCAGCAGTTACGTCGGTCAGTTGAACTATGGCTACACCTTC	CASSYVGQLNYGYTF
.	.	TRBJ2-3	TRBV9	TGTGCCAGCAGCGTAGTAATCACAGATACGCAGTATTTT	CASSVVITDTQYF
many	TRBD1	TRBJ2-2	TRBV28	TGTGCCAGCAGTTGGGGACAGGGGGAGCTGTTTTTT	CASSWGQGELFF
many	.	TRBJ2-2	TRBV3-1	TGTGCCAGCAGCCGCTCCGGGGCCACCGGGGAGCTGTTTTTT	CASSRSGATGELFF
few	TRBD1	TRBJ1-3	TRBV7-9	TGTGCCAGCAGCCGTCTGAGACAGGGGGCAGATGGAAACACCATATATTTT	CASSRLRQGADGNTIYF
many	TRBD2	TRBJ2-7	TRBV28	TGTGCCAGCAGTAGAACGACTAGCGGGGGATACGAGCAGTACTTC	CASSRTTSGGYEQYF
many	.	TRBJ1-1	TRBV20-1	TGCAGTGCTAGGGGGGCGGCGGGGAAAGCTTTCTTT	CSARGAAGKAFF
many	.	TRBJ2-3	TRBV18	TGTGCCAGCTCACCACCGATCCGAGATACGCAGTATTTT	CASSPPIRDTQYF
many	.	TRBJ2-7	TRBV6-5	TGTGCCAGCAGTTACCGGGACGGGATGGGCGAGCAGTACTTC	CASSYRDGMGEQYF
many	TRBD1	TRBJ1-1	TRBV2	TGTGCCAGCAGTAGACAGGGAGGGAACACTGAAGCTTTCTTT	CASSRQGGNTEAFF
.	TRBD2	TRBJ2-1	TRBV5-6	TGTGCCAGCAGCTTGGGGTCGCGTAGCGGGACGACCTACAATGAGCAGTTCTTC	CASSLGSRSGTTYNEQFF
many	.	TRBJ1-2	TRBV6-1	TGTGCCAGCAGTGAATGGACAGCCTATGGCTACACCTTC	CASSEWTAYGYTF
few	TRBD2	TRBJ2-1	TRBV4-2	TGTGCCAGCAGCCCGCTCATGAGGACTAGCGGACACAATGAGCAGTTCTTC	CASSPLMRTSGHNEQFF
many	.	TRBJ1-2	TRBV13	TGTGCCAGCAGCCCGAACCGGGACCGAAGGGGCTACACCTTC	CASSPNRDRRGYTF
many	.	TRBJ1-2	TRBV9	TGTGCCAGCAGCGTAGATATGGGGTCTAACTATGGCTACACCTTC	CASSVDMGSNYGYTF
many	TRBD1	TRBJ1-5	TRBV18	TGTGCCAGCTCACGACAGGGTTTGGGCAATCAGCCCCAGCATTTT	CASSRQGLGNQPQHF
.	.	TRBJ2-5	TRBV11-2	TGTGCCAGCAGCTTAGCTAGGGGTCCTATAAATGAGCAGTACTTC	CASSLARGPINEQYF
many	.	TRBJ1-5	TRBV2	TGTGCCAGCAGTGAAGCGGGGGACTACAGGAATCAGCCCCAGCATTTT	CASSEAGDYRNQPQHF
.	.	TRBJ1-3	TRBV6-1	TGTGCCAGCAGAGCCACAGGGAGCGGAAACACCATATATTTT	CASRATGSGNTIYF
many	TRBD1	TRBJ1-2	TRBV10-3	TGTGCCATCAGGGAGGGACAGGGCTATGGCTACACCTTC	CAIREGQGYGYTF
.	.	TRBJ2-1	TRBV5-1	TGCGCCAGCAGCCGGACCCGGGTCAGCCAGGAGCAGTTCTTC	CASSRTRVSQEQFF
many	TRBD1	TRBJ1-6	TRBV25-1	TGTGCCAGCAGAGCAGGGGGGAAGGATTCACCCCTCCACTTT	CASRAGGKDSPLHF
.	.	TRBJ2-2	TRBV12-5	TGTGCTAGTGGTTTGGACGAAGGACGGACCTCGAACACCGGGGAGCTGTTTTTT	CASGLDEGRTSNTGELFF
many	.	TRBJ2-3	TRBV24-1	TGTGCCACCAGTGATCCGTCCCCGGATAGCACAGATACGCAGTATTTT	CATSDPSPDSTDTQYF
many	.	TRBJ2-2	TRBV7-9	TGTGCCCTCACGCGAGGGGAAGGCGTCGGGGAGCTGTTTTTT	CALTRGEGVGELFF
many	TRBD1	TRBJ1-1	TRBV19	TGTGCCAGTAGTATAGAAGAGGGACAGAGGTCGCGATACACTGAAGCTTTCTTT	CASSIEEGQRSRYTEAFF
many	TRBD1	TRBJ2-7	TRBV7-9	TGTGCCAGCAGCATTTACCGCGACAGGGTTAACGGGGACTACGAGCAGTACTTC	CASSIYRDRVNGDYEQYF
many	.	TRBJ2-3	TRBV6-1	TGTGCCAGCCGAGAAGGGTGGCTTACTAGCACAGATACGCAGTATTTT	CASREGWLTSTDTQYF